This T cell receptor beta chain appears in the sequencing data of a study of neurological immune-mediated disorders. The cDNA was generated by 5'RACE with 10-nucleotide random UMIs. TCRdb ran MiXCR on the 5' RACE reads and lists one entry per CDR3 protein. The table includes about 62,000 distinct CDR3 sequences, around 4.8% detected once. This clonotype was seen at least ten times. The CDR3 covers 14 residues. Germline trimming cut 5 bases from V and 7 bases from J; bases unmatched to any gene: 9. Germline CDR1 and CDR2: SGHTA and FQGNSA. PBMCs numbering 2 million and stored at -80 C yielded the unsorted libraries.

J is TRBJ2-3 and V is TRBV7-2; 7 bases are shared with TRBD2. The source of this sequence is a woman aged 50 to 60 with multiple sclerosis. The sequenced sample consisted of PBMCs. The CDR3 reads CASSPGTTTYTQYF. The CDR3 DNA is TGTGCCAGCAGCCCGGGGACTACCACTTATACGCAGTATTTT. The full variable domain, its missing parts supplied by reference TRBV7-2 and TRBJ2-3, is GAGVSQSPSNKVTEKGKDVELRCDPISGHTALYWYRQSLGQGLEFLIYFQGNSAPDKSGLPSDRFSAERTGGSVSTLTIQRTQQEDSAVYLCASSPGTTTYTQYFGPGTRLTVL.